Presented here are 25 T cell receptor beta chains from one specimen sequenced in a study of Ad26.COV2.S vaccination and SARS-CoV-2 variants (dated by TCRdb to the early 2020s). What the time point label conveys for this sample: individuals recovered from natural SARS-CoV-2 infection. Libraries were prepared through the immunoSEQ multiplex PCR assay. TCRdb re-hosts the immuneACCESS table, in-frame sequences only. Its copies lack some clones; in the studies checked, an unresolved V gene accounts for under half of them, and the cause for the rest is not known. Across this sample there are approximately 340,000 clones, with under 95% seen only once. The biggest ten clones account for around 4.2% of the sample. The input for sequencing was peripheral blood, taken after recovery from COVID-19. The receptors come from a human donor who had recovered from COVID-19.

CDR3 protein: CAISGPAGGTEQFF. CDR3 bases: TGTGCCATCAGTGGCCCAGCGGGGGGCACTGAGCAGTTCTTC. V usage is TRBV10-3 and J usage is TRBJ2-1; the match to TRBD2 covers 9 bases. This CDR3 is built from 14 residues. V was pared by 4 bases and J by 9 bases, with 7 bases of the junction left unmatched. Germline assignment: CDR1 ENHRY and CDR2 SYGVKD.

The chain couples TRBV2 to TRBJ1-2, with TRBD1 identical over 7 bases. The CDR3 has 12 residues. V lost 5 bases and J lost 14; bases outside the gene matches: 11. CDR1 and CDR2 from the germline V gene are SNHLY and FYNNEI. CDR3: CASSSRTGARTF. The CDR3 DNA follows: TGTGCCAGCAGTTCTCGAACAGGGGCGAGGACCTTC.

The chain joins TRBV12-3 or TRBV12-4 to TRBJ2-3; D is unclear. The CDR3 is made up of 11 amino acids. The ends were cut back, 3 bases at V and 4 bases at J, with 2 bases in the middle. The CDR3 is CASSFSDTQYF. The CDR3 bases are TGTGCCAGCAGTTTCTCAGATACGCAGTATTTT.

The chain has TRBV20-1 and TRBJ2-2; the D gene is possibly TRBD2 (7 bases). There are 16 residues in the CDR3. Germline values: CDR1 DFQATT, CDR2 SNEGSKA (reference sequence). V lost 4 bases and J lost 1, with 16 bases in between. CDR3 protein: CSAIEGGLGNTGELFF. The DNA of the CDR3 is TGCAGTGCTATTGAGGGGGGGTTGGGGAACACCGGGGAGCTGTTTTTT.

Written as DNA, the CDR3 is TGTGCCAGCTCACGGGAGCAGAGGCAAGAGACCCAGTACTTC. This codes for CASSREQRQETQYF. V is TRBV18 and J is TRBJ2-5; possibly TRBD2 for D (5 bases). The CDR3 length is 14 residues. Trimming removed 4 bases at V and 2 bases at J, with 11 bases between. Germline loops: CDR1 KGHSH, CDR2 LQKENI.

The chain couples TRBV7-9 to TRBJ2-1; TRBD1 aligns across 10 bases. Germline loops: CDR1 SEHNR, CDR2 FQNEAQ (reference sequence). J was trimmed by 7 bases and V by 5 bases; bases with no gene match: 8. The CDR3 is made up of 15 amino acids. The CDR3 region has the DNA TGTGCCAGCAGCCCACCGGGACAGGGGATAAATGAGCAGTTCTTC. It is translated as CASSPPGQGINEQFF.

The gene calls are TRBV6-5 and TRBJ2-7; D is possibly TRBD2 (6 bases). Germline CDR1 reads MNHEY; CDR2 reads SVGAGI. V gave up 4 bases and J gave up 7 bases, with 14 bases separating them. The CDR3 extends over 13 amino acids. CDR3 coding DNA: TGTGCCAGCAGTTTCGGGACTGCGAAAGAGCAGTACTTC. Translating it yields CASSFGTAKEQYF.

The chain joins TRBV19 to TRBJ2-3, with 9 positions matching TRBD1. The CDR3 has 17 residues. V gave up 0 bases and J gave up 2 bases; unmatched junction bases: 6. Looked up from germline, CDR1 is LNHDA and CDR2 is SQIVND (reference sequence). CDR3 bases: TGTGCCAGTAGTATAGAGGGACAGGGACCCTACACAGATACGCAGTATTTT. This sequence encodes CASSIEGQGPYTDTQYF.

The V call is TRBV3-1 (or the pseudogene TRBV3-2), the J call TRBJ2-7; no clear D. Trimming removed 1 base at V and 5 bases at J, with 18 bases between. The CDR3 length is 16 residues. From germline, CDR1 is LGHDT and CDR2 YNNKEL (reference sequence). The CDR3 loop is CASSQVAPAHQHEQYF. The CDR3 coding sequence is TGTGCCAGCAGCCAAGTGGCCCCGGCCCACCAACACGAGCAGTACTTC.

This sequence joins TRBV5-4 and TRBJ2-3; the match to TRBD2 covers 12 bases. J lost 0 bases, V lost 0 bases, and 5 bases had no gene match. CDR1 and CDR2 (germline): SGHNT, YYREEE (reference sequence). The CDR3 covers 18 residues. CDR3 protein: CASSLATSGGASTDTQYF. In nucleotides, the CDR3 is TGTGCCAGCAGCTTGGCGACTAGCGGGGGCGCCAGCACAGATACGCAGTATTTT. Using reference TRBV5-4 and TRBJ2-3 for the parts outside the CDR3, the full variable domain is ETGVTQSPTHLIKTRGQQVTLRCSSQSGHNTVSWYQQALGQGPQFIFQYYREEENGRGNFPPRFSGLQFPNYSSELNVNALELDDSALYLCASSLATSGGASTDTQYFGPGTRLTVL.

The rearrangement links TRBV14 to TRBJ1-2; D is perhaps TRBD1 (6 bases). The germline V and J ends were trimmed by 4 bases and 4 bases, with 22 bases remaining between them. CDR1 is SGHDN, CDR2 FVKESK, per germline. This CDR3 has 17 residues. CDR3: CASSPGGGPGLFYGYTF. The CDR3 DNA reads as TGTGCCAGCAGCCCCGGGGGGGGCCCAGGCCTCTTCTATGGCTACACCTTC.

For this clone: The same CDR3 is also encoded by other DNA sequences in this sample. The gene calls are TRBV18 and TRBJ1-1; D gene unclear. V was clipped by 3 bases and J by 1 base, with 6 bases between them. This CDR3 contains 13 residues. Germline V lookup: CDR1 KGHSH, CDR2 LQKENI. CDR3 sequence reads: CASSPTGNTEAFF. The CDR3 nucleotides are TGTGCCAGCTCACCCACGGGGAACACTGAAGCTTTCTTT. Full variable domain (outside the CDR3, taken from reference TRBV18 and TRBJ1-1): NAGVMQNPRHLVRRRGQEARLRCSPMKGHSHVYWYRQLPEEGLKFMVYLQKENIIDESGMPKERFSAEFPKEGPSILRIQQVVRGDSAAYFCASSPTGNTEAFFGQGTRLTVV.

This rearrangement joins TRBV5-1 to TRBJ1-2, with D uncertain. Between the trimmed V and J ends, which lost 5 bases and 0 bases, there was a span of 17 bases. This CDR3 region has 16 residues. Germline assignment: CDR1 SGHRS and CDR2 YFSETQ. CDR3 protein: CASRVSVSSANYGYTF. CDR3 sequence (DNA): TGCGCCAGCAGGGTCTCGGTTTCCTCAGCTAACTATGGCTACACCTTC.

The J gene is TRBJ2-6, the V gene TRBV11-3; 8 bases fit TRBD2. Germline trimming cut 5 bases from V and 0 bases from J; bases unmatched to any gene: 12. This CDR3 has 19 residues. Germline loops: CDR1 SGHNT, CDR2 YENEEA. The CDR3: CASSASLAGSSSGANVLTF. The CDR3, as DNA: TGTGCCAGCAGCGCATCCCTAGCGGGCTCTAGCTCTGGGGCCAACGTCCTGACTTTC. The full variable domain, rest sourced from reference TRBV11-3 and TRBJ2-6, is EAGVVQSPRYKIIEKKQPVAFWCNPISGHNTLYWYLQNLGQGPELLIRYENEEAVDDSQLPKDRFSAERLKGVDSTLKIQPAELGDSAVYLCASSASLAGSSSGANVLTFGAGSRLTVL.

This clone was picked up one time. This chain uses TRBV6-1 with TRBJ2-5, with a tentative D call TRBD1 (6 bases). From germline, CDR1 is MNHNS and CDR2 SASEGT. The V end lost 2 bases, the J end lost 7 bases, and 14 bases lay between the germline ends. The CDR3 runs to 14 residues. CDR3 nucleotides: TGTGCCAGCAGTGAATTAAGGGGGTCAGGGACCCAGTACTTC. Its protein is CASSELRGSGTQYF.

The sample holds one count of this clone. The rearrangement joins TRBV18 to TRBJ2-2, with D unresolved. Germline V gene data show CDR1 as KGHSH and CDR2 as LQKENI. Trimming took 0 bases from V and 8 from J, leaving 7 bases between them. This CDR3 contains 13 residues. CDR3 sequence: CASSPPRRGELFF. CDR3 in DNA: TGTGCCAGCTCACCACCGAGAAGGGGGGAGCTGTTTTTT.

This sequence joins TRBV19 and TRBJ2-5; D ambiguous. Trimming cost V 5 bases and J 0 bases, with 10 bases left between them. The V gene's germline CDR1 is LNHDA and CDR2 SQIVND (reference sequence). This CDR3 contains 14 residues. The CDR3 reads CASSETNNQETQYF. The CDR3 nucleotides are TGTGCCAGTAGTGAGACAAATAACCAAGAGACCCAGTACTTC.

The chain is built from TRBV30 and TRBJ2-5; 8 bases line up with TRBD2. Trimming at V came to 3 bases and at J to 5 bases, leaving 11 bases not matched to a gene. The CDR3 sequence is 15 residues long. Germline CDR1 is GTSNPN and CDR2 is SVGIG (reference sequence). The CDR3 coding sequence is TGTGCCTGGAGAGGGCCAGCGGGGGCGGGGGAGACCCAGTACTTC. Translation gives CAWRGPAGAGETQYF.

This clone was observed a handful of times. V and J are TRBV7-8 and TRBJ1-5; D is perhaps TRBD1 (5 bases). Trimming cost V 1 base and J 4 bases, with 17 bases left between them. This CDR3 is built from 17 residues. The germline V gene encodes CDR1 SGHVS and CDR2 FQNEAQ. This chain's CDR3 is CASSLGVLGRINQPQHF. DNA of the CDR3: TGTGCCAGCAGCTTAGGCGTCTTGGGGCGGATAAATCAGCCCCAGCATTTT.

The genes are TRBV7-6 and TRBJ2-4, with 11 bases aligning to TRBD1. Germline V gene sequence: CDR1 SGHVS, CDR2 FNYEAQ. The CDR3 runs 17 residues. V lost 2 bases, J lost 0 bases, and 3 bases stayed unmatched. CDR3 DNA: TGTGCCAGCAGCTTAACGGGACAGGGGGGAGCCAAAAACATTCAGTACTTC. The encoded protein is CASSLTGQGGAKNIQYF.

The V and J genes are TRBV11-2 and TRBJ2-1; 7 bases fit TRBD2. This CDR3 is built from 13 residues. CDR1 and CDR2 (germline): SGHAT, FQNNGV. V shed 6 bases and J 6 bases; nucleotides not matched to a gene: 5. For the CDR3, the DNA is TGTGCCAGCAGTCGTCCGGGGGGCAATGAGCAGTTCTTC. Its translation is CASSRPGGNEQFF.

This chain uses TRBV15 with TRBJ1-2; the D gene is possibly TRBD1 (5 bases). The CDR3 sequence is 15 residues long. Germline loops: CDR1 LNHNV, CDR2 YYDKDF (reference sequence). V lost 0 bases and J lost 4, with 12 bases in between. The CDR3 nucleotides read TGTGCCACCAGCAGAGATCCCGGGACCCTCTATGGCTACACCTTC. This encodes CATSRDPGTLYGYTF.

J is TRBJ1-1 and V is TRBV12-5; TRBD1 aligns across 10 bases. This CDR3 has 12 amino acids. Looked up from germline, CDR1 is LGHNT and CDR2 is FRNRAP. V shed 10 bases, J shed 10 bases, and the junction held 9 bases outside the gene matches. CDR3 loop: CATSGTGELAFF. For the CDR3, the DNA is TGTGCTACCAGCGGGACAGGGGAATTAGCTTTCTTT.

The table lists this clone with a count of one. This chain links TRBV7-2 with TRBJ2-1; TRBD1 matches 9 bases. With 5 bases clipped from V and 3 bases from J, the junction kept 5 bases outside the gene matches. The CDR3 length is 15 residues. Germline V gene lookup returns CDR1 SGHTA and CDR2 FQGNSA. The CDR3 is CASSLYRGLYNEQFF. The CDR3 bases are TGTGCCAGCAGCCTTTACAGGGGGCTCTACAATGAGCAGTTCTTC.

This clone was found once. This chain joins TRBV2 and TRBJ2-7; D remains ambiguous. The CDR3 is 11 amino acids. V dropped 6 bases and J dropped 4 bases, with 7 bases sitting between them. Germline-derived CDR1 and CDR2 are SNHLY and FYNNEI. The CDR3 DNA reads TGTGCCAGCAGGACGCCGTACGAGCAGTACTTC. This encodes CASRTPYEQYF. Supplemented by reference TRBV2 and TRBJ2-7, the full variable domain reads EPEVTQTPSHQVTQMGQEVILRCVPISNHLYFYWYRQILGQKVEFLVSFYNNEISEKSEIFDDQFSVERPDGSNFTLKIRSTKLEDSAMYFCASRTPYEQYFGPGTRLTVT.